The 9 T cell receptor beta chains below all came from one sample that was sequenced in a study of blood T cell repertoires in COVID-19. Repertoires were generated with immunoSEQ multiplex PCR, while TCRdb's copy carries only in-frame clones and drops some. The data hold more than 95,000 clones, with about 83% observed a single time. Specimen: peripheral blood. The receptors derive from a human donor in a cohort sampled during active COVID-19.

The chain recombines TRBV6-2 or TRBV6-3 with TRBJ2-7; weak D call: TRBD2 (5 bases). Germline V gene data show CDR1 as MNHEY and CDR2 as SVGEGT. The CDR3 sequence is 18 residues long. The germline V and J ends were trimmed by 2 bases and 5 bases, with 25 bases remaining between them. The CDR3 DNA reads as TGTGCCAGCAGTTACCCCATTGGGTTAGCGAGACAATTCGACGAGCAGTACTTC. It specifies CASSYPIGLARQFDEQYF.

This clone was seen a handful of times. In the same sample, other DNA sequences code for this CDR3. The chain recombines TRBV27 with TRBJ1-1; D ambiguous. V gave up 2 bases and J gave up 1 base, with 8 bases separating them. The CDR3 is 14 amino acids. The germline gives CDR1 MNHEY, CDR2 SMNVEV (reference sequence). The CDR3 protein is CASSLRAGNTEAFF. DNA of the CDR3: TGTGCCAGCAGTTTAAGAGCAGGGAACACTGAAGCTTTCTTT.

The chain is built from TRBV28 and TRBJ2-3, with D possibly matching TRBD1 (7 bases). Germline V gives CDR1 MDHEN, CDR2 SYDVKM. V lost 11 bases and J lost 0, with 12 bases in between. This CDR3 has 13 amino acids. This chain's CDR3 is CAGGTASTDTQYF. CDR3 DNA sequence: TGTGCCGGCGGGACAGCAAGCACAGATACGCAGTATTTT.

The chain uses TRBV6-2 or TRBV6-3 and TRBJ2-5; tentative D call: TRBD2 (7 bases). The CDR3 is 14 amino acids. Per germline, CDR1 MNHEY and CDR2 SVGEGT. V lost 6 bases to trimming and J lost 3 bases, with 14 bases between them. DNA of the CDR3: TGTGCCAGCAGCCACTGGGAGGGGGAAGAGACCCAGTACTTC. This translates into CASSHWEGEETQYF.

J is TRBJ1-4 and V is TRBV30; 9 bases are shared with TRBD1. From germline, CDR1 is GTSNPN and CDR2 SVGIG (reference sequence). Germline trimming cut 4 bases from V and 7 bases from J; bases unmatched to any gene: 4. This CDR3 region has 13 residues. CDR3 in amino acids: CAWKGQGSEKLFF. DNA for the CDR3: TGTGCCTGGAAGGGACAGGGATCTGAAAAACTGTTTTTT.

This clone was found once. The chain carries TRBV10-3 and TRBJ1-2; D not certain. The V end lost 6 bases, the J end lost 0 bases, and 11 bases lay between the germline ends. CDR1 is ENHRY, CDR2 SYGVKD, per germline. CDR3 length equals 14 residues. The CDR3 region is CAISETLTNYGYTF. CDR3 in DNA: TGTGCCATCAGCGAGACATTAACTAACTATGGCTACACCTTC.

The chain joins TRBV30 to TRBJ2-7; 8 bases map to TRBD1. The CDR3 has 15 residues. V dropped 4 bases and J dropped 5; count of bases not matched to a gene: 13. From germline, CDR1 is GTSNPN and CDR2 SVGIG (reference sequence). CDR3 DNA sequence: TGTGCCTGGAAGGATGGAGGGACAGGCTTACACGAGCAGTACTTC. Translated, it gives CAWKDGGTGLHEQYF.

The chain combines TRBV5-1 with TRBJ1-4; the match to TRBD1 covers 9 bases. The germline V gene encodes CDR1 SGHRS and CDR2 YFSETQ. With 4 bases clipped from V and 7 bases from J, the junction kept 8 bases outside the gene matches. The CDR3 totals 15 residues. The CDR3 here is CASSLTQGAGEKLFF. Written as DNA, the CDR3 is TGCGCCAGCAGCCTGACACAGGGGGCTGGTGAAAAACTGTTTTTT.

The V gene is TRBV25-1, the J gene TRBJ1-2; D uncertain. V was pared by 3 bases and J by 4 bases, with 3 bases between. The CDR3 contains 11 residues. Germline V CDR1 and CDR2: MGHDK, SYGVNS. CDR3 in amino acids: CASSDGYGYTF. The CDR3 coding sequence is TGTGCCAGCAGTGACGGCTATGGCTACACCTTC.